This TCR beta chain was recorded in a study of blood T cell repertoires in COVID-19. Study information: COVID-19 samples from acute and convalescent phases originated in the United States, Italy and Spain. Sources were T cells, B-cell-depleted T cells, or PBMCs; the material itself was cDNA or gDNA.

Between the trimmed V and J ends, which lost 7 bases and 1 base, there was a span of 14 bases. This CDR3 spans 14 amino acids. The germline V gene encodes CDR1 SGHAT and CDR2 FQNNGV. As handled by the study authors: From reference gene primer amplification, estimates of nucleated cell counts were derived. The method was immunoSEQ multiplex PCR; TCRdb's version includes in-frame clones alone and lacks a portion of them. The D gene and trimming were derived from the DNA, and the V and J assignments and clone size from that table. The sample consists of 110,000 or so clones, more than 75% of them appearing once.

Input material: peripheral blood. This receptor was taken from a woman aged 35 to 49 with acute or convalescent COVID-19. The chain employs TRBV11-2 and TRBJ2-7, with a possible D match to TRBD2 (6 bases). The CDR3 loop reads CASTLGGDSYEQYF. In DNA form, the CDR3 reads TGTGCCAGCACCCTCGGCGGGGATTCCTACGAGCAGTACTTC.